This T cell receptor beta chain was observed in a study of blood T cell repertoires in COVID-19. The overall study: T cells, B-cell-depleted T cells, or PBMCs supplied cDNA or gDNA.

Trimming left V 7 bases short and J 2 bases short, with 11 bases between. Germline CDR1 and CDR2: WSHSY and SAAADI. This CDR3 is 13 amino acids long. Produced via immunoSEQ multiplex PCR; TCRdb's table is partial and in-frame only. The table lists around 120,000 clones, roughly 80% of them singletons. The specimen was peripheral blood. The clonotype was recovered from a man aged 25 to 40 with acute or convalescent COVID-19. The chain couples TRBV10-2 to TRBJ1-1, with D possibly TRBD1 on 5 matching bases. The CDR3: CASTRGENTEAFF. CDR3 DNA sequence: TGCGCCAGCACCCGGGGGGAAAACACTGAAGCTTTCTTT.